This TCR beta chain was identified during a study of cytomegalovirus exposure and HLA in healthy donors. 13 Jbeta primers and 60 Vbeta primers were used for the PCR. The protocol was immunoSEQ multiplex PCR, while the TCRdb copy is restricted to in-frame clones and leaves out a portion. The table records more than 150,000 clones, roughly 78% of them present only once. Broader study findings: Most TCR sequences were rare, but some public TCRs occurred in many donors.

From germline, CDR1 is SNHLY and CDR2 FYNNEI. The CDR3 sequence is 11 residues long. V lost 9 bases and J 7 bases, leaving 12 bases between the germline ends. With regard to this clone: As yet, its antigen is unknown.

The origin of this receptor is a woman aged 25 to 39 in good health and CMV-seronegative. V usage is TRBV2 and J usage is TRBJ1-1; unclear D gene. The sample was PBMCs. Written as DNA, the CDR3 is TGTGCCAGTCTGGGAGAGATTGAAGCTTTCTTT. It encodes CASLGEIEAFF.